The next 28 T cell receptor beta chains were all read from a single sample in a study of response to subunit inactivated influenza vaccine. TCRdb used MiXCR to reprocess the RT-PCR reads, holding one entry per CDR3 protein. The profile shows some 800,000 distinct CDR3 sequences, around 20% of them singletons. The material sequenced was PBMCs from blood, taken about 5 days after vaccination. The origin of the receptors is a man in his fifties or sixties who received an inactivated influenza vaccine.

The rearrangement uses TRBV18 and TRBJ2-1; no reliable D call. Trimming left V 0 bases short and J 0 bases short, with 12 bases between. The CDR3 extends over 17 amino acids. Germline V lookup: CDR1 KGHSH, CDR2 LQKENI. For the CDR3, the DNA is TGTGCCAGCTCACCACCGGCATTATCTAGCTCCTACAATGAGCAGTTCTTC. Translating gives CASSPPALSSSYNEQFF. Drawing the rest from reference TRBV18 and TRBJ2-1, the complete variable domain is NAGVMQNPRHLVRRRGQEARLRCSPMKGHSHVYWYRQLPEEGLKFMVYLQKENIIDESGMPKERFSAEFPKEGPSILRIQQVVRGDSAAYFCASSPPALSSSYNEQFFGPGTRLTVL.

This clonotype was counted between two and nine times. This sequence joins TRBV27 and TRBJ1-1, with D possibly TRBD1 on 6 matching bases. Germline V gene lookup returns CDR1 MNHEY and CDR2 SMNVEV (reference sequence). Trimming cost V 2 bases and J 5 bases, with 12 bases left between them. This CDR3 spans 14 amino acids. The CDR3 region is CASSLQGRRTEAFF. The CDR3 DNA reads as TGTGCCAGCAGTTTACAGGGGAGGAGGACTGAAGCTTTCTTT.

The CDR3 bases are TGTGCCAGTACCCCTAGCGGGCGCTCCTACGAGCAGTACTTC. Its protein product is CASTPSGRSYEQYF. The rearrangement uses TRBV19 and TRBJ2-7, with 8 bases aligning to TRBD2. J was trimmed by 0 bases and V by 7 bases; bases with no gene match: 5. Germline CDR1 and CDR2: LNHDA and SQIVND (reference sequence). This CDR3 is 14 amino acids long.

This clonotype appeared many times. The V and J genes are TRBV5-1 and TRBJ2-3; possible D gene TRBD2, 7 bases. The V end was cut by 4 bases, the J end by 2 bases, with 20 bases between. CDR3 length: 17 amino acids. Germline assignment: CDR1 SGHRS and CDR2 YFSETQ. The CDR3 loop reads CASSLMGGDTNTDTQYF. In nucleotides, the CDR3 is TGCGCCAGCAGCCTGATGGGGGGGGACACTAACACAGATACGCAGTATTTT. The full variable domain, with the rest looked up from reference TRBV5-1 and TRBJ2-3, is KAGVTQTPRYLIKTRGQQVTLSCSPISGHRSVSWYQQTPGQGLQFLFEYFSETQRNKGNFPGRFSGRQFSNSRSEMNVSTLELGDSALYLCASSLMGGDTNTDTQYFGPGTRLTVL.

For the CDR3, the DNA is TGTGCCAGCAGCGTGGGACTAGCGGGGGGGGCCCTCGCAGAGACCCAGTACTTC. It translates to CASSVGLAGGALAETQYF. The chain uses TRBV9 and TRBJ2-5; 16 nucleotides line up with TRBD2. Germline loops: CDR1 SGDLS, CDR2 YYNGEE. This CDR3 spans 18 amino acids. V was clipped by 2 bases and J by 4 bases; unmatched bases: 8.

The CDR3 DNA reads as TGTGCCAGCAGCTTCCGGGACGGAGGAGCTTTGAACACTGAAGCTTTCTTT. Encoded protein: CASSFRDGGALNTEAFF. The chain uses TRBV7-2 and TRBJ1-1; the D gene is possibly TRBD1 (5 bases). With 3 bases removed from V and 0 bases from J, the gap between germline ends came to 17 bases. Germline CDR1 and CDR2: SGHTA and FQGNSA. The CDR3 runs to 17 residues.

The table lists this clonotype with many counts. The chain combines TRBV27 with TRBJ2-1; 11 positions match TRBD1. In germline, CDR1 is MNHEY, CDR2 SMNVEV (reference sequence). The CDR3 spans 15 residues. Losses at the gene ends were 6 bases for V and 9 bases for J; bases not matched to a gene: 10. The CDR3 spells CASRSGQGGSVEQFF. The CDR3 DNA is TGTGCCAGCAGGTCGGGACAGGGGGGTTCGGTTGAGCAGTTCTTC.

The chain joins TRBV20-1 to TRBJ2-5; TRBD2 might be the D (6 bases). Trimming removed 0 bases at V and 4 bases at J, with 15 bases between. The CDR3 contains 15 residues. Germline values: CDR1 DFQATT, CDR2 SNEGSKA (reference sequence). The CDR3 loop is CSARESRGFGETQYF. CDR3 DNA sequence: TGCAGTGCTAGAGAATCACGGGGGTTTGGAGAGACCCAGTACTTC.

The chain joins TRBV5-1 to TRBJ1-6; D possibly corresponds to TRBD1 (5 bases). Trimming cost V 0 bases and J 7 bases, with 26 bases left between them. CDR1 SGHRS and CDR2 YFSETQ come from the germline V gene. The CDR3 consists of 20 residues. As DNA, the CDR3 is TGCGCCAGCAGCTTGGCCATGGGGGGACCTCCTTTTGTGAAAAATTCACCCCTCCACTTT. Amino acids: CASSLAMGGPPFVKNSPLHF. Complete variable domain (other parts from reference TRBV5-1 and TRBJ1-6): KAGVTQTPRYLIKTRGQQVTLSCSPISGHRSVSWYQQTPGQGLQFLFEYFSETQRNKGNFPGRFSGRQFSNSRSEMNVSTLELGDSALYLCASSLAMGGPPFVKNSPLHFGNGTRLTVT.

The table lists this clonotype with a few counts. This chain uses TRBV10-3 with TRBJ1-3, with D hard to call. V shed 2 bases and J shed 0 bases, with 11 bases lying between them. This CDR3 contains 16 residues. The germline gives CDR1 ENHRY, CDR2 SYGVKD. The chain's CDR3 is CAISEPGSVSGNTIYF. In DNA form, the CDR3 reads TGTGCCATCAGTGAGCCCGGGTCTGTCTCTGGAAACACCATATATTTT.

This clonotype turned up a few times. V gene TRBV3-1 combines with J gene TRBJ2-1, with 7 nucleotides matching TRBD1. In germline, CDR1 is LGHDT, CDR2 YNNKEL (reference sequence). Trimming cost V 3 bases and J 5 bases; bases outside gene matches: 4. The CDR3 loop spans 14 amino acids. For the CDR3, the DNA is TGTGCCAGCAGCCACCGGGACAGTAACAATGAGCAGTTCTTC. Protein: CASSHRDSNNEQFF.

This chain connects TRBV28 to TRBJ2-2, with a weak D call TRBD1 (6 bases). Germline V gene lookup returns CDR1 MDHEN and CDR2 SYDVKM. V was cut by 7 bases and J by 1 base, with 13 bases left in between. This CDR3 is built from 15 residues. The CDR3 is CASNSPGQNTGELFF. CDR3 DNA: TGTGCCAGCAACTCCCCGGGACAGAACACCGGGGAGCTGTTTTTT.

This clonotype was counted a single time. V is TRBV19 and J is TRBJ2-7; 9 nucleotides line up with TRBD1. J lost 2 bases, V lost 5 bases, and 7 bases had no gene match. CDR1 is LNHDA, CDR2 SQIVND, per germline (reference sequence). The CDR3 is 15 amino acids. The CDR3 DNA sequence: TGTGCCAGTAGTCGGTCGAGACAGGGGGCCTACGAGCAGTACTTC. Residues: CASSRSRQGAYEQYF.

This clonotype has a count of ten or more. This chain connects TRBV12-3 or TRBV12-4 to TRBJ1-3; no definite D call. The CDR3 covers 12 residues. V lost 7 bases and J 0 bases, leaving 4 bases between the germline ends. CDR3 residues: CASTLSGNTIYF. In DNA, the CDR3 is TGTGCCAGCACCCTCTCTGGAAACACCATATATTTT.

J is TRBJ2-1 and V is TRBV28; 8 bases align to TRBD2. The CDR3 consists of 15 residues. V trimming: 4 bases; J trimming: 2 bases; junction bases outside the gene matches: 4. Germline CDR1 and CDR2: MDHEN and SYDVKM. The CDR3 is CASSSEAGAYNEQFF. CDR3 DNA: TGTGCCAGCAGTTCTGAAGCGGGGGCCTACAATGAGCAGTTCTTC.

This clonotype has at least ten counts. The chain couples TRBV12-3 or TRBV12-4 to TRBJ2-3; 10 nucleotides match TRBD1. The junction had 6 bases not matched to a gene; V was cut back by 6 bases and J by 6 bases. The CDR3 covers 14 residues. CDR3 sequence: CASRLDRGHDTQYF. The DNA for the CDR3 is TGTGCCAGCAGACTCGACAGGGGGCATGATACGCAGTATTTT.

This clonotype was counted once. The CDR3 nucleotides are TGTGCCAGCAGTTTAATGGGACTAGCGGGAAACACCGGGGAGCTGTTTTTT. This encodes CASSLMGLAGNTGELFF. The chain uses TRBV28 and TRBJ2-2; TRBD2 agrees at 13 bases. Germline V CDR1 and CDR2: MDHEN, SYDVKM. With V trimmed by 2 bases and J by 2 bases, 2 bases remained unmatched. The CDR3 length is 17 residues.

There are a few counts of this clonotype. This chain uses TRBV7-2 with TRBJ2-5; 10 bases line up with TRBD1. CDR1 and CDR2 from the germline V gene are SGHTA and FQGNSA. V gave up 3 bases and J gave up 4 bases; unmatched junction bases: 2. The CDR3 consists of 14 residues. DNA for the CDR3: TGTGCCAGCAGCTTCGACAGGGGGCGAGAGACCCAGTACTTC. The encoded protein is CASSFDRGRETQYF.

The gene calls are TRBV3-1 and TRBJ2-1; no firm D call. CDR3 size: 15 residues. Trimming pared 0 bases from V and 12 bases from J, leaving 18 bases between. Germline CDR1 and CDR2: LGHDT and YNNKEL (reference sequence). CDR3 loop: CASSQDHQELRRQFF. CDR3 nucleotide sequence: TGTGCCAGCAGCCAAGATCATCAAGAATTGCGGCGGCAGTTCTTC.

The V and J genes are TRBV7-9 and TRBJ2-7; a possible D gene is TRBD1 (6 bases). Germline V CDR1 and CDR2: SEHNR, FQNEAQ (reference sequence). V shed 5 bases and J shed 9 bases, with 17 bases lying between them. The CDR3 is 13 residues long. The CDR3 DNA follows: TGTGCCAGCAGCGGTTCCAGGGGCTCTTGGCAGTACTTC. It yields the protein CASSGSRGSWQYF.

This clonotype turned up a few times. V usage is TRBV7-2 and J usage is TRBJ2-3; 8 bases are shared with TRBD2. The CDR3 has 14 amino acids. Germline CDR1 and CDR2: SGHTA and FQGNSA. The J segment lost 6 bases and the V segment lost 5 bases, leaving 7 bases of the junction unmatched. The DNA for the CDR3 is TGTGCCAGCAGCCCAGGGACTAGAGCGGATACGCAGTATTTT. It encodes CASSPGTRADTQYF.

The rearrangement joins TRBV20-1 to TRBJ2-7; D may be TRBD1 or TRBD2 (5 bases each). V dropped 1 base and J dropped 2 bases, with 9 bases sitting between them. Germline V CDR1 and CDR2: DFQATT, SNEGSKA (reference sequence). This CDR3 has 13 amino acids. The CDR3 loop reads CSARVGEAYEQYF. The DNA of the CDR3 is TGCAGTGCTAGAGTGGGGGAAGCCTACGAGCAGTACTTC.

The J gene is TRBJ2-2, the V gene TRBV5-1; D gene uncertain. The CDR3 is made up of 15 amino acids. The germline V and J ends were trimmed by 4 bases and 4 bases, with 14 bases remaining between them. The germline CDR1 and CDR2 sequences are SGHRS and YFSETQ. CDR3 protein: CASSQAGSSTGELFF. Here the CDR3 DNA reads TGCGCCAGCAGCCAAGCCGGGTCCTCCACCGGGGAGCTGTTTTTT.

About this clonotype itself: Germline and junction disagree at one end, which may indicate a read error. This CDR3 is CASGFGSYEQYF. As DNA, the CDR3 is TGTGCCAGCGGCTTCGGGAGTTACGAGCAGTACTTC. The chain employs TRBV5-6 and TRBJ2-7; D might be TRBD2 (6 bases). CDR3 length equals 12 residues. CDR1 is SGHDT and CDR2 is YYEEEE in the germline V gene.

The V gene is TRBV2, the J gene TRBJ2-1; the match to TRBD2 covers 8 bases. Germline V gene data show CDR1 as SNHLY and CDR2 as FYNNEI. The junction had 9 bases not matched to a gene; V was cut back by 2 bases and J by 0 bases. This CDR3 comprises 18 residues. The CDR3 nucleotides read TGTGCCAGCAGTGAATTTGGCGGGAGGTCCCTCTCCTACAATGAGCAGTTCTTC. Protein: CASSEFGGRSLSYNEQFF. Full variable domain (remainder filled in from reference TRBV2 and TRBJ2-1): EPEVTQTPSHQVTQMGQEVILRCVPISNHLYFYWYRQILGQKVEFLVSFYNNEISEKSEIFDDQFSVERPDGSNFTLKIRSTKLEDSAMYFCASSEFGGRSLSYNEQFFGPGTRLTVL.

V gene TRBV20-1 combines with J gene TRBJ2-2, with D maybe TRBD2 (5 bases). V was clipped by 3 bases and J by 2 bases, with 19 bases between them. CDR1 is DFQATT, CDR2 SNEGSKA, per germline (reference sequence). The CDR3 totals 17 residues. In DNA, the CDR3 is TGCAGTGCTAGCGGAGTTACCTTGACGGGAAACACCGGGGAGCTGTTTTTT. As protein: CSASGVTLTGNTGELFF.

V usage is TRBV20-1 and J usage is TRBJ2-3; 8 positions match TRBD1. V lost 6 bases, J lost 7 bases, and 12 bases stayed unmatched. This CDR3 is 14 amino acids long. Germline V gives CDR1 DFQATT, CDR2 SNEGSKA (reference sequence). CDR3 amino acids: CSAERAGGSNTQYF. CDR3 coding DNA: TGCAGTGCCGAAAGGGCAGGGGGCTCAAATACGCAGTATTTT.

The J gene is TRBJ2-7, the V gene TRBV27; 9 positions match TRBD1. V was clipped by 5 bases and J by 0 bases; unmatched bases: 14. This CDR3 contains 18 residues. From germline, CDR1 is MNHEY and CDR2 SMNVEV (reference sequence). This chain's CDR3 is CASSRRDRARTGSYEQYF. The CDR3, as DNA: TGTGCCAGCAGTCGCCGGGACAGGGCACGGACTGGCTCCTACGAGCAGTACTTC.